This T cell receptor beta chain is drawn from a study of blood T cell repertoires in COVID-19. Only in-frame clones appear in the TCRdb table, and some are missing; sequencing was by immunoSEQ multiplex PCR. The sample records over 120,000 clones, about 80% being singletons. Across about two dozen US areas, participants ranged in age from about 18 to 90 years. Recovered participants had two consecutive negative NP/OP PCR tests, healthcare professional clearance, or symptom resolution. This CDR3 spans 16 amino acids. Trimming removed 4 bases from V and 0 bases from J; junction bases left unmatched: 5. The germline V gene has CDR1 SGHRS and CDR2 YFSETQ.

Source material: PBMCs or T cells enriched from blood (not recorded which). The TCR comes from a man aged 50-59 years who had recovered from COVID-19. The chain is built from TRBV5-1 and TRBJ1-3; TRBD1 agrees at 9 bases. CDR3 in DNA: TGCGCCAGCAGCAGCGGACAGGGGAGCTCTGGAAACACCATATATTTT. Its protein product is CASSSGQGSSGNTIYF.